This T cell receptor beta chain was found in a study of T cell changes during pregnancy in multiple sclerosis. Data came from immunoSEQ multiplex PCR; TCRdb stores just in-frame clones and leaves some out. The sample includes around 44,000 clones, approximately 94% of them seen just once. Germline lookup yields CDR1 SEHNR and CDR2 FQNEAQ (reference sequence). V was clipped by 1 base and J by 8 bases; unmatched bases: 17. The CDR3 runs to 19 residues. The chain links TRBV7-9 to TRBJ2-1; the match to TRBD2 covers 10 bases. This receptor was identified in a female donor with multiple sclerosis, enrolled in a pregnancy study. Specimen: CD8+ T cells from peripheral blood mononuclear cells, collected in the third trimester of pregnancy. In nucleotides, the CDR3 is TGTGCCAGCAGCTTAGGAGCGGGAGGGCCTCTCCTCCGGGACCATGAGCAGTTCTTC. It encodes CASSLGAGGPLLRDHEQFF.